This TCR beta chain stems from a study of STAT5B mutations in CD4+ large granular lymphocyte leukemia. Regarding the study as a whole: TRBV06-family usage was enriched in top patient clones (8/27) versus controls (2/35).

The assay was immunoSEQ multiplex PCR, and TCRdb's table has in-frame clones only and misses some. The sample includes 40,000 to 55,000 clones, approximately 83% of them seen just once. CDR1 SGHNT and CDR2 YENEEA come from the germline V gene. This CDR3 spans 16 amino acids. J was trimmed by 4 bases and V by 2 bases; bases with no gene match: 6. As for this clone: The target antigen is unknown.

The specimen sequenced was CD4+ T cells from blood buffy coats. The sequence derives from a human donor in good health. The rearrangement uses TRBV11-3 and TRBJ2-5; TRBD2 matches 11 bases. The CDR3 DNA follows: TGTGCCAGCAGCTTAAGTAGCGGGAGGGGAGGAGAGACCCAGTACTTC. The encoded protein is CASSLSSGRGGETQYF.